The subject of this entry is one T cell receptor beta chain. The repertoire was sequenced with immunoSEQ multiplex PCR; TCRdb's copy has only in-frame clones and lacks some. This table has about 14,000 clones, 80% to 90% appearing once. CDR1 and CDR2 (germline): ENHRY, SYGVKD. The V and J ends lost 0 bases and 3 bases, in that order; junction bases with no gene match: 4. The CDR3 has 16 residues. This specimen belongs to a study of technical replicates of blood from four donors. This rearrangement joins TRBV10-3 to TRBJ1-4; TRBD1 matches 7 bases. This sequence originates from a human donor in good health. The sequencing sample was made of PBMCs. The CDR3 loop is CAISESGTAPNEKLFF. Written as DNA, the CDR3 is TGTGCCATCAGTGAGTCAGGGACAGCCCCTAATGAAAAACTGTTTTTT.